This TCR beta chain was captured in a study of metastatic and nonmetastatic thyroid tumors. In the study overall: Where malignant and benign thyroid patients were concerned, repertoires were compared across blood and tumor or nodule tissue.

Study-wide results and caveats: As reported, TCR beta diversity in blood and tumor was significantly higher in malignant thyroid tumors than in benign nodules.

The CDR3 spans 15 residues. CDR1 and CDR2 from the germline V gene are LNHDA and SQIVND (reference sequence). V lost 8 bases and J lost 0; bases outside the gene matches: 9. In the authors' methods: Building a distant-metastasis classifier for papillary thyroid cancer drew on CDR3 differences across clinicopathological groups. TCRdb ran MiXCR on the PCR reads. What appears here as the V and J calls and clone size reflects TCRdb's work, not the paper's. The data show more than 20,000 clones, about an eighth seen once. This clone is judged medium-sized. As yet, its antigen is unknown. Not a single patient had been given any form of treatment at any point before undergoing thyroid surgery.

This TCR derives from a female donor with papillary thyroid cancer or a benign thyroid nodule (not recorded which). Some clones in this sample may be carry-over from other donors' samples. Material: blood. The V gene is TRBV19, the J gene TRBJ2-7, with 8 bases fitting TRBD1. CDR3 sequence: CASGIGQGTSYEQYF. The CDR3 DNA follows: TGTGCCAGTGGAATCGGACAGGGAACCTCCTACGAGCAGTACTTC.